One sample yielded the 22 T cell receptor beta chains listed below, sequenced in a study of immune characterization of retroperitoneal liposarcoma. MiXCR, applied by TCRdb to the PCR reads, yields one record per CDR3 protein. The sample has 2,000 or so distinct CDR3 sequences, 45% to 55% seen once. The sequencing sample was made of tumor tissue. The receptors come from a female donor with retroperitoneal liposarcoma.

This clonotype was counted once. The chain carries TRBV27 and TRBJ2-1; 8 bases agree with TRBD2. CDR3 length: 17 amino acids. CDR1 is MNHEY and CDR2 is SMNVEV in the germline V gene (reference sequence). The junction had 14 bases not matched to a gene; V was cut back by 6 bases and J by 4 bases. In nucleotides, the CDR3 is TGTGCCAGCAGAACCGCGATCACCGGGACTAGGTACAATGAGCAGTTCTTC. It is translated as CASRTAITGTRYNEQFF.

The chain joins TRBV11-2 to TRBJ2-5; maybe TRBD1 (6 bases). The J call is doubtful: the DNA matches TRBJ2-1 better. Looked up from germline, CDR1 is SGHAT and CDR2 is FQNNGV. The CDR3 runs to 13 residues. The CDR3 sequence is CASSLLQGNEQFF. As DNA, the CDR3 is TGTGCCAGCAGCTTATTACAGGGCAATGAGCAGTTCTTC.

The chain links TRBV6-1 to TRBJ2-3; 8 bases match TRBD2. Judging by the DNA end, TRBJ2-7 fits better; the J call may be wrong. This CDR3 contains 14 residues. The germline V gene encodes CDR1 MNHNS and CDR2 SASEGT. The CDR3 loop is CASSFERGPYEQYF. CDR3 nucleotide sequence: TGTGCCAGCAGCTTCGAGCGGGGGCCCTACGAGCAGTACTTC.

The chain combines TRBV12-3 or TRBV12-4 with TRBJ2-5, with 12 bases matching TRBD2. V was pared by 11 bases and J by 11 bases, with 18 bases of the junction left unmatched. The CDR3 is 15 amino acids. The CDR3 region is CASLASGGGNNEQYF. In nucleotides, the CDR3 is TGTGCCTCCCTTGCTAGCGGGGGGGGGAACAATGAGCAGTACTTC.

The J gene is TRBJ2-5, the V gene TRBV12-3 or TRBV12-4, with 8 bases aligning to TRBD2. The CDR3 consists of 13 residues. The junction had 4 bases not matched to a gene; V was cut back by 5 bases and J by 5 bases. The CDR3 bases are TGTGCCAGCAGTCTTAGCGGGGTGGAGACCCAGTACTTC. This encodes CASSLSGVETQYF.

The V call is TRBV6-6, the J call TRBJ2-1; the D gene is possibly TRBD2 (6 bases). The CDR3 is 15 amino acids. V lost 2 bases and J lost 3, with 11 bases in between. The germline CDR1 and CDR2 sequences are MNHNY and SVGAGI (reference sequence). The CDR3 DNA sequence: TGTGCCAGCAGTTACGTGCCAGCGGGCTACAATGAGCAGTTCTTC. This translates into CASSYVPAGYNEQFF.

The rearrangement joins TRBV7-6 to TRBJ2-7, with 10 bases that match TRBD2. The V gene's germline CDR1 is SGHVS and CDR2 FNYEAQ. The V segment lost 5 bases and the J segment 3 bases; nucleotides outside the gene matches: 10. The CDR3 sequence is 16 residues long. The CDR3 DNA is TGTGCCAGCAGCCAGGTGGCTAGCGGGAGTTTCTACGAGCAGTACTTC. It translates to CASSQVASGSFYEQYF.

The CDR3 loop reads CASIETNTDTQYF. The DNA for the CDR3 is TGTGCCAGCATCGAAACGAACACAGATACGCAGTATTTT. This chain uses TRBV6-8 with TRBJ2-3; D is unclear. Germline CDR1 is MNHGY and CDR2 is SAAAGT. The germline V and J ends were trimmed by 7 bases and 2 bases, with 10 bases remaining between them. The CDR3 has 13 amino acids.

This clonotype was picked up a small number of times. The CDR3 region has the DNA TGTGCCAGCAGCTTAGTGGGTCTAACTCCGACCAAGTCAAATGAGCAGTTCTTC. Translation gives CASSLVGLTPTKSNEQFF. The chain employs TRBV7-8 and TRBJ2-1; no firm D call. The V end was cut by 1 base, the J end by 7 bases, with 23 bases between. CDR3 length: 18 residues. Looked up from germline, CDR1 is SGHVS and CDR2 is FQNEAQ.

This clonotype is classed as medium-sized (0.01 to 0.1%). This rearrangement joins TRBV6-1 to TRBJ2-7; 7 bases match TRBD1. Per germline, CDR1 MNHNS and CDR2 SASEGT. This CDR3 is 15 amino acids long. With 3 bases clipped from V and 3 bases from J, the junction kept 8 bases outside the gene matches. CDR3 protein: CASSESTGVGYEQYF. The CDR3 nucleotides are TGTGCCAGCAGTGAGAGTACAGGGGTCGGCTACGAGCAGTACTTC.

V usage is TRBV11-3 and J usage is TRBJ2-7, with 8 bases aligning to TRBD1. J gave up 5 bases and V 1 base, and 7 bases lay outside the gene matches. CDR1 SGHNT and CDR2 YENEEA come from the germline V gene. The CDR3 runs to 15 residues. CDR3 in amino acids: CASSLGFGRGHEQYF. The DNA of the CDR3 is TGTGCCAGCAGCTTAGGATTCGGCAGGGGGCACGAGCAGTACTTC.

This clonotype is termed large (0.1 to 1%). V usage is TRBV7-6 and J usage is TRBJ2-5, with D uncertain. Germline loops: CDR1 SGHVS, CDR2 FNYEAQ. CDR3 length equals 13 residues. Trimming removed 4 bases at V and 5 bases at J, with 11 bases between. The CDR3 DNA is TGTGCCAGCAGCTCAAACCTAGGGGAGACCCAGTACTTC. Protein sequence: CASSSNLGETQYF.

The sample holds a few counts of this clonotype. V usage is TRBV6-8 and J usage is TRBJ2-3; D is possibly TRBD2 (5 bases). Trimming cost V 0 bases and J 6 bases, with 16 bases left between them. Germline CDR1 reads MNHGY; CDR2 reads SAAAGT. The CDR3 consists of 16 residues. The CDR3 here is CASSYSNTRASDTQYF. The CDR3 DNA reads as TGTGCCAGCAGTTACTCGAACACTAGAGCCTCGGATACGCAGTATTTT.

This chain uses TRBV7-2 with TRBJ2-1; 8 positions agree with TRBD2. The CDR3 has 14 amino acids. V shed 3 bases, J shed 9 bases, and the junction held 7 bases outside the gene matches. Germline CDR1 SGHTA, CDR2 FQGNSA. The CDR3 here is CASSFTSGSSEQFF. CDR3 nucleotide sequence: TGTGCCAGCAGCTTTACTAGCGGATCGTCTGAGCAGTTCTTC.

This clonotype appeared a few times. V gene TRBV7-6 combines with J gene TRBJ1-6, with D unclear. Germline V CDR1 and CDR2: SGHVS, FNYEAQ. The CDR3 runs to 16 residues. Trimming cost V 7 bases and J 7 bases, with 20 bases left between them. For the CDR3, the DNA is TGTGCCAGCACCGACACGGACGGCGGTGGAAATTCACCCCTCCACTTT. Translated: CASTDTDGGGNSPLHF. The variable domain in full, with the rest retrieved from reference TRBV7-6 and TRBJ1-6, is GAGVSQSPRYKVTKRGQDVALRCDPISGHVSLYWYRQALGQGPEFLTYFNYEAQQDKSGLPNDRFSAERPEGSISTLTIQRTEQRDSAMYRCASTDTDGGGNSPLHFGNGTRLTVT.

This clonotype qualifies as medium-sized. This chain uses TRBV6-1 with TRBJ2-5, with D possibly being TRBD2 (5 bases). Germline V CDR1 and CDR2: MNHNS, SASEGT. Trimming stripped 5 bases from V and 7 bases from J, with 17 bases between. The CDR3 runs to 14 residues. The CDR3 DNA sequence: TGTGCCAGCAGTCAACCGGGGTACCCTGTGACCCAGTACTTC. Translation gives CASSQPGYPVTQYF.

The J gene is TRBJ2-4, the V gene TRBV11-2; D may correspond to TRBD1 or TRBD2 (5 bases each). Trimming stripped 1 base from V and 1 base from J, with 11 bases between. In germline, CDR1 is SGHAT, CDR2 FQNNGV. The CDR3 is 16 residues long. The CDR3 reads CASSLGGTMAKNIQYF. The CDR3 coding sequence is TGTGCCAGCAGCTTAGGTGGGACGATGGCCAAAAACATTCAGTACTTC.

This clonotype was seen only a few times. The J gene is TRBJ2-5, the V gene TRBV7-2; D call uncertain. Trimming pared 4 bases from V and 11 bases from J, leaving 11 bases between. Germline CDR1 and CDR2: SGHTA and FQGNSA. The CDR3 is 11 residues long. The CDR3 is CASSSYNEQYF. CDR3 sequence (DNA): TGTGCCAGCAGCTCGTATAATGAGCAGTACTTC.

Of note for this clonotype: A read error may be the cause here, since a much bigger clone is one base away. The V and J genes are TRBV6-1 and TRBJ2-1; 10 bases fit TRBD2. The assigned J gene may be wrong: the sequence end matches TRBJ2-7 better. The germline V gene has CDR1 MNHNS and CDR2 SASEGT. This CDR3 has 15 residues. The CDR3 DNA is TGTGCCAACAGTGAAAGTCTAGCGGGAGCCTACGAGCAGTACTTC. Encoded protein: CANSESLAGAYEQYF.

The V call is TRBV12-3 or TRBV12-4, the J call TRBJ2-1; D is unresolved. Trimming took off 1 base at V and 10 bases at J, with 14 bases between the two ends. The CDR3 is made up of 14 amino acids. The CDR3 DNA sequence: TGTGCCAGCAGTTTAGGGATGGAGAACTACGAGCAGTTCTTC. This encodes CASSLGMENYEQFF.

This sequence joins TRBV6-1 and TRBJ2-3, with 8 nucleotides matching TRBD2. This CDR3 is built from 15 residues. The V segment lost 6 bases and the J segment 3 bases; nucleotides outside the gene matches: 8. From germline, CDR1 is MNHNS and CDR2 SASEGT. CDR3 nucleotide sequence: TGTGCCAGCAGCCCCCGGACTAGCCCTACAGATACGCAGTATTTT. Translated: CASSPRTSPTDTQYF.

The rearrangement links TRBV7-3 to TRBJ2-5, with TRBD2 as a possible D gene (6 bases). Germline loops: CDR1 SGHTA, CDR2 FQGTGA. CDR3 size: 14 residues. The V gene lost 8 bases and the J gene lost 0 bases, with 13 bases spanning the gap. The CDR3 sequence is CASPQDYHQETQYF. The CDR3 bases are TGTGCCAGCCCCCAGGACTATCACCAAGAGACCCAGTACTTC. The full variable domain, completed using reference TRBV7-3 and TRBJ2-5, is GAGVSQTPSNKVTEKGKYVELRCDPISGHTALYWYRQSLGQGPEFLIYFQGTGAADDSGLPNDRFFAVRPEGSVSTLKIQRTERGDSAVYLCASPQDYHQETQYFGPGTRLLVL.